This T cell receptor beta chain comes out of a study of graft-versus-host responses after intestinal transplantation. Study information: Every one of the recipients received anti-thymocyte globulin induction and afterwards took tacrolimus and steroids for roughly three years.

Study results and limitations: Recipient marrow harbored GvH clones, some of which surfaced first in ileum or blood.

V was trimmed by 0 bases and J by 2 bases, leaving 7 bases between them. This CDR3 has 14 amino acids. CDR1 and CDR2 (germline): MNHNY, SVGAGI (reference sequence). Sequencing used immunoSEQ multiplex PCR; TCRdb keeps in-frame clones, though not all of them. The sample includes just over 85,000 clones, roughly 92% of them seen just once. Points on this clone: Its antigen is unknown.

The chain employs TRBV6-6 and TRBJ2-5, with D tentatively TRBD1 (5 bases). This TCR was recovered from a human donor who was the organ donor for an intestinal transplant. This material consisted of unstimulated CD8+ T cells sorted from spleen or lymph node cells, taken before transplant. This CDR3 reads CASSYSTDQETQYF. The CDR3 DNA reads as TGTGCCAGCAGTTACTCGACAGATCAAGAGACCCAGTACTTC.